This T cell receptor beta chain derives from a study of blood T cell repertoires in COVID-19. Study context: From the United States, Italy and Spain came samples of acute and convalescent COVID-19. PBMCs, B-cell-depleted T cells, or T cells were the source of the cDNA or gDNA that made up the material.

Using immunoSEQ multiplex PCR, the repertoire was profiled, and TCRdb retains in-frame clones only, with some absent. The data contain about 260,000 clones, about 83% of them singletons. This CDR3 comprises 15 residues. The J segment lost 5 bases and the V segment lost 4 bases, leaving 4 bases of the junction unmatched. Per germline, CDR1 MDHEN and CDR2 SYDVKM. The sample comprised peripheral blood. The chain links TRBV28 to TRBJ2-1, with TRBD2 identical over 11 bases. This clonotype was sampled from a woman between 45 and 65 years old who had recovered from COVID-19. The CDR3 spells CASSSGTSGNNEQFF. DNA for the CDR3: TGTGCCAGCAGTTCCGGGACTAGCGGAAACAATGAGCAGTTCTTC. Full variable domain (outside the CDR3, taken from reference TRBV28 and TRBJ2-1): DVKVTQSSRYLVKRTGEKVFLECVQDMDHENMFWYRQDPGLGLRLIYFSYDVKMKEKGDIPEGYSVSREKKERFSLILESASTNQTSMYLCASSSGTSGNNEQFFGPGTRLTVL.